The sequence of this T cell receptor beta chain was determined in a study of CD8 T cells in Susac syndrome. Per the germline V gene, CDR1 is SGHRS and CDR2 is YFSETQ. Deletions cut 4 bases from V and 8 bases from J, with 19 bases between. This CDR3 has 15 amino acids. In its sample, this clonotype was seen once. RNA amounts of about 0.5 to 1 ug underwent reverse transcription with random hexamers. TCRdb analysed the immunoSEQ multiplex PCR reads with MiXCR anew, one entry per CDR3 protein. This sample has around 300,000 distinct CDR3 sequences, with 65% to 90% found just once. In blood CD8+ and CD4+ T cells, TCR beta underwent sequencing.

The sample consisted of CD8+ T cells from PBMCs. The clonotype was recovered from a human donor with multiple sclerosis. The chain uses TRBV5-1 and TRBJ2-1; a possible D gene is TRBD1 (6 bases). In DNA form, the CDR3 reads TGCGCCAGCAGCCCCAGTAGGGGGAGTGGCGATGAGCAGTTCTTC. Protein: CASSPSRGSGDEQFF.